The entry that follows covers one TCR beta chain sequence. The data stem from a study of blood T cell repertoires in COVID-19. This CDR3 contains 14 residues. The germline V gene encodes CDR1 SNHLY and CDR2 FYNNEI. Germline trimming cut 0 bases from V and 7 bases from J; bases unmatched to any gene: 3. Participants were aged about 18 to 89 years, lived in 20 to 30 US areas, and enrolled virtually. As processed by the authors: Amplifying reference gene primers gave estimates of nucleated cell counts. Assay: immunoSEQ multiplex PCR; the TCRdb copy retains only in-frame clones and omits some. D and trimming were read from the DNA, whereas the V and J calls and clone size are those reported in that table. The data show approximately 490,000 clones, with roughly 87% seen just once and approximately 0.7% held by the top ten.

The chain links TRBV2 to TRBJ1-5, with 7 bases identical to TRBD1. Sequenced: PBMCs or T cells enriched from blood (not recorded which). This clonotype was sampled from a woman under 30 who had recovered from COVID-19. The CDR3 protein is CASSEADRSQPQHF. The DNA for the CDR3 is TGTGCCAGCAGTGAAGCGGACAGGTCCCAGCCCCAGCATTTT.